The 17 T cell receptor beta chains given below trace back to one sample, sequenced in a study of blood T cell repertoires in COVID-19. Some clones are missing from TCRdb's copy, which holds only in-frame ones; the method was immunoSEQ multiplex PCR. The data hold about 290,000 clones, with roughly 86% observed a single time. The specimen was peripheral blood. Receptors were obtained from a woman aged 25 to 39 with COVID-19, enrolled during active disease.

This chain connects TRBV27 to TRBJ1-2, with D perhaps TRBD1 (5 bases). Between the trimmed V and J ends, which lost 5 bases and 1 base, there was a span of 8 bases. This CDR3 comprises 13 residues. Germline CDR1 reads MNHEY; CDR2 reads SMNVEV (reference sequence). The CDR3 coding sequence is TGTGCCAGCAGTGCGGACAATAACTATGGCTACACCTTC. Amino acids: CASSADNNYGYTF.

The chain couples TRBV5-1 to TRBJ2-3; TRBD2 is a possible D gene (6 bases). This CDR3 comprises 14 residues. Trimming removed 0 bases from V and 1 base from J, with 6 bases in between. Germline-derived CDR1 and CDR2 are SGHRS and YFSETQ. CDR3 sequence: CASSLAGGTDTQYF. In DNA, the CDR3 is TGCGCCAGCAGCTTGGCGGGGGGCACAGATACGCAGTATTTT.

This chain links TRBV4-1 with TRBJ2-2, with 9 positions matching TRBD2. The CDR3 extends over 15 amino acids. Looked up from germline, CDR1 is MGHRA and CDR2 is YSYEKL. V lost 4 bases, J lost 5 bases, and 5 bases stayed unmatched. CDR3 protein: CASSPGGGGTGELFF. Written as DNA, the CDR3 is TGCGCCAGCAGCCCCGGCGGGGGGGGGACCGGGGAGCTGTTTTTT.

The chain is built from TRBV5-8 and TRBJ1-5, with D maybe TRBD1 (5 bases). Germline assignment: CDR1 SGHTS and CDR2 YDEGEE. This CDR3 spans 15 amino acids. V gave up 0 bases and J gave up 5 bases, with 12 bases separating them. CDR3 sequence: CASSLEGRIDQPQHF. The CDR3 DNA reads TGTGCCAGCAGCTTGGAGGGGCGGATCGATCAGCCCCAGCATTTT.

This sequence joins TRBV28 and TRBJ2-3; TRBD1 agrees at 12 bases. The CDR3 runs to 14 residues. Germline lookup yields CDR1 MDHEN and CDR2 SYDVKM. The ends lost 3 bases at V and 10 bases at J; junction bases unmatched: 5. The CDR3 sequence is CASSFSGTGGAQYF. DNA of the CDR3: TGTGCCAGCAGTTTTTCCGGGACAGGGGGCGCGCAGTATTTT.

This sequence joins TRBV7-9 and TRBJ1-1, with D hard to call. The length of the CDR3 is 14 residues. Deletions cut 5 bases from V and 6 bases from J, with 16 bases between. CDR1 is SEHNR, CDR2 FQNEAQ, per germline (reference sequence). In DNA form, the CDR3 reads TGTGCCAGCAGCCCCGACCGGGGAATTGCTGAAGCTTTCTTT. Its protein product is CASSPDRGIAEAFF.

The chain recombines TRBV30 with TRBJ1-2; D unresolved. V gave up 0 bases and J gave up 6 bases, with 11 bases separating them. Germline V gene lookup returns CDR1 GTSNPN and CDR2 SVGIG (reference sequence). The CDR3 length is 13 residues. The CDR3 DNA reads TGTGCCTGGAGTGTATGGCAGTCTCATGGCTACACCTTC. Its protein product is CAWSVWQSHGYTF.

V is TRBV6-5 and J is TRBJ2-5; D is ambiguous. V was cut by 6 bases and J by 8 bases, with 16 bases left in between. The CDR3 totals 13 residues. Germline V CDR1 and CDR2: MNHEY, SVGAGI. The CDR3 region has the DNA TGTGCCAGCAGAAGCGTCCCCTCGATAACCCAGTACTTC. Translating gives CASRSVPSITQYF.

The chain combines TRBV6-5 with TRBJ1-2; TRBD1 matches 9 bases. The CDR3 is 15 amino acids. The trim removed 6 bases at V and 4 bases at J, leaving 9 bases unmatched. Germline V lookup: CDR1 MNHEY, CDR2 SVGAGI. The CDR3 nucleotides are TGTGCCAGCAGGTCGGGACAGGGAGGGGGCTATGGCTACACCTTC. This encodes CASRSGQGGGYGYTF.

This chain uses TRBV7-6 with TRBJ2-3; 9 bases are a match to TRBD2. V dropped 4 bases and J dropped 1; count of bases not matched to a gene: 6. Per germline, CDR1 SGHVS and CDR2 FNYEAQ. This CDR3 contains 16 residues. CDR3 DNA sequence: TGTGCCAGCAGCTACCAGCGGGGGGCAGGCACAGATACGCAGTATTTT. The encoded protein is CASSYQRGAGTDTQYF.

The chain combines TRBV5-5 with TRBJ2-7; 11 nucleotides align to TRBD2. Trimming removed 1 base from V and 2 bases from J; junction bases left unmatched: 5. Germline lookup yields CDR1 SGHKS and CDR2 YYEKEE (reference sequence). This CDR3 region has 16 residues. The CDR3 bases are TGTGCCAGCAGCTTGCCCTTAGCGGGGGGGGCCTACGAGCAGTACTTC. Its translation: CASSLPLAGGAYEQYF.

This rearrangement joins TRBV6-5 to TRBJ1-1; tentatively, D is TRBD1 (6 bases). Trimming removed 0 bases from V and 3 bases from J, with 14 bases in between. The CDR3 has 16 residues. Germline assignment: CDR1 MNHEY and CDR2 SVGAGI. CDR3 in amino acids: CASSYSIRQGYTEAFF. In DNA, the CDR3 is TGTGCCAGCAGTTACTCGATAAGGCAGGGGTACACTGAAGCTTTCTTT.

This clone was picked up one time. At one boundary the junction diverges from the germline segment, which might be a read error. The same CDR3 is also encoded by other DNA sequences in this sample. J is TRBJ1-4 and V is TRBV18, with TRBD1 matching over 7 bases. Looked up from germline, CDR1 is KGHSH and CDR2 is LQKENI. The CDR3 has 13 amino acids. CDR3 nucleotide sequence: TGTGCCAGTTCACCACCGGACAGGCTGGTACTGTTTTTT. It yields the protein CASSPPDRLVLFF.

The chain joins TRBV6-5 to TRBJ1-2; no clear D. V lost 5 bases and J lost 4, with 11 bases in between. CDR1 is MNHEY and CDR2 is SVGAGI in the germline V gene. The CDR3 totals 13 residues. CDR3 region: CASSNAGFYGYTF. The CDR3 bases are TGTGCCAGCAGTAACGCGGGGTTCTATGGCTACACCTTC.

The rearrangement uses TRBV4-1 and TRBJ2-2; TRBD2 matches at 7 bases. With 3 bases clipped from V and 0 bases from J, the junction kept 7 bases outside the gene matches. The CDR3 runs 17 residues. Germline-derived CDR1 and CDR2 are MGHRA and YSYEKL. DNA of the CDR3: TGCGCCAGCAGCCATCCTTCTAGCGGAGCGAACACCGGGGAGCTGTTTTTT. It translates to CASSHPSSGANTGELFF.

V and J are TRBV12-3 or TRBV12-4 and TRBJ1-1; D not resolved. The CDR3 has 11 amino acids. V dropped 5 bases and J dropped 8 bases, with 9 bases sitting between them. The CDR3: CASSPRSEAFF. The CDR3 bases are TGTGCCAGCAGTCCCAGGTCCGAAGCTTTCTTT.

The chain combines TRBV7-6 with TRBJ1-2; D remains ambiguous. V lost 5 bases, J lost 11 bases, and 21 bases lay in between. The CDR3 is 14 amino acids. The germline V gene has CDR1 SGHVS and CDR2 FNYEAQ. As DNA, the CDR3 is TGTGCCAGCAGCCCTAATTCGGGGAGTTCACGGTACACCTTC. Residues: CASSPNSGSSRYTF.